One T cell receptor beta chain is described in this entry. Sequencing used immunoSEQ multiplex PCR; TCRdb keeps in-frame clones, though not all of them. The repertoire holds over 90,000 clones, 80% to 90% seen once, with 4% to 6% in the top ten. This specimen belongs to a study of blood T cell repertoires in COVID-19. The CDR3 runs 15 residues. Losses at the gene ends were 6 bases for V and 0 bases for J; bases not matched to a gene: 7. The germline gives CDR1 SQVTM, CDR2 ANQGSEA. The V call is TRBV29-1, the J call TRBJ1-3; the match to TRBD1 covers 8 bases. Sample: peripheral blood. The source is a man older than 75 with COVID-19, enrolled during active disease. The CDR3 is CSVAYGQGSGNTIYF. In DNA form, the CDR3 reads TGCAGCGTCGCGTACGGACAGGGCTCTGGAAACACCATATATTTT.